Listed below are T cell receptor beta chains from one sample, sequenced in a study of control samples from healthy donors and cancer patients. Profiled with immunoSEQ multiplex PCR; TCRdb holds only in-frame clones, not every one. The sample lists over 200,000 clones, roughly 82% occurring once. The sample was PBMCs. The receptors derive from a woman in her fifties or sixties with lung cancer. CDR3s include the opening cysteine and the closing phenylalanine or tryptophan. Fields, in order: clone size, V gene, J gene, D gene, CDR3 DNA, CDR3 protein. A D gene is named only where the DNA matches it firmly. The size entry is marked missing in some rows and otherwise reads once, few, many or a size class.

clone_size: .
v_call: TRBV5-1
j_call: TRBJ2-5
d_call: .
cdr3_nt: TGCGCCAGCAGCTGGGGGCAGGGGGGCTCGTTCCAAGAGACCCAGTACTTC
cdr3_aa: CASSWGQGGSFQETQYF

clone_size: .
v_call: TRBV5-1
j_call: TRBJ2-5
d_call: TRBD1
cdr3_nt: TGCGCCAGCAGCGGGGGGACAGGAGGACAAGAGACCCAGTACTTC
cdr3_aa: CASSGGTGGQETQYF

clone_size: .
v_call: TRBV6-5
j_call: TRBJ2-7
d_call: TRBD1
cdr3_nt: TGTGCCAGCAGCAGACAGGGGGTGGAGGCCGAGCAGTACTTC
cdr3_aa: CASSRQGVEAEQYF

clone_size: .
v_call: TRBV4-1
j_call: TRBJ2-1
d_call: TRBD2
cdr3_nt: TGCGCCAGCAGCCAAGGGGGACTAGCGGGAGTACCGTACAATGAGCAGTTCTTC
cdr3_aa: CASSQGGLAGVPYNEQFF

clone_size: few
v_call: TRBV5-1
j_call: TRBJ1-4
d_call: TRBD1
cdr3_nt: TGCGCCAGCAGCACGGGACAGGGTAATGAAAAACTGTTTTTT
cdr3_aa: CASSTGQGNEKLFF

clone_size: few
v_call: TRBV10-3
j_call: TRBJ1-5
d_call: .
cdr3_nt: TGTGCCATCAGTGGGAACAGCAATCAGCCCCAGCATTTT
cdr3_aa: CAISGNSNQPQHF

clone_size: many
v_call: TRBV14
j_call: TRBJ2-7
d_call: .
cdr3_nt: TGTGCCAGCAGCCAATCCGGGACGGGAACCTACGAGCAGTACTTC
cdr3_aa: CASSQSGTGTYEQYF

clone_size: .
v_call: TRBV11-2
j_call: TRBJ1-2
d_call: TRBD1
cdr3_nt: TGTGCCAGCAGCTTAGGAAACCCCGGGACAGTCTATGGCTACACCTTC
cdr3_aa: CASSLGNPGTVYGYTF

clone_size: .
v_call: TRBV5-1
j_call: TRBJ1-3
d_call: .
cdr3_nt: TGCGCCAGCACTACCCAGGGGTCTTCTGGAAACACCATATATTTT
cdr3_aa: CASTTQGSSGNTIYF

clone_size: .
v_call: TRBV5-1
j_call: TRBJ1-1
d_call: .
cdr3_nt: TGCGCCAGCAGGGAGGAGTGGGACACTGAAGCTTTCTTT
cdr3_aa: CASREEWDTEAFF

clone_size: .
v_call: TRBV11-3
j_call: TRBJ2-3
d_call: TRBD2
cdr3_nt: TGTGCCAGCAGCTTACTAGCGGACACAGATACGCAGTATTTT
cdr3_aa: CASSLLADTDTQYF

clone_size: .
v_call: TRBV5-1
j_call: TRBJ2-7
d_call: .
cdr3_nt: TGCGCCAGCAGCTTGGAGGTGACGGTCGGCGAGCAGTACTTC
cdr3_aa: CASSLEVTVGEQYF

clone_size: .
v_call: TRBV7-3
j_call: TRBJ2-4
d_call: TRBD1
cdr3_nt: TGTGCCAGCAGCCCTCGACAGGGGGCAAACATTCAGTACTTC
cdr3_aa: CASSPRQGANIQYF

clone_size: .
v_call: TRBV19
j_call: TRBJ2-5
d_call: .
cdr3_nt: TGTGCCAGTAGTACTTTTTTCAGTGAGACCCAGTACTTC
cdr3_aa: CASSTFFSETQYF

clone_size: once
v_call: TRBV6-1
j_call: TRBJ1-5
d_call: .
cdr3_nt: TGTGCCAGCAGTGAGACGACAGGCCGGCAGCATTTT
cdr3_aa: CASSETTGRQHF

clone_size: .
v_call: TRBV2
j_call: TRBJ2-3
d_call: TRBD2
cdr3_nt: TGTGCCAGCACCCGACTAGCGACTAGCACAGATACGCAGTATTTT
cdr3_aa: CASTRLATSTDTQYF

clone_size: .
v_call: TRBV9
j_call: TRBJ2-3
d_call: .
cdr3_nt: TGTGCCAGCAGCGTAGGACCAAGCACAGATACGCAGTATTTT
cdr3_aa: CASSVGPSTDTQYF

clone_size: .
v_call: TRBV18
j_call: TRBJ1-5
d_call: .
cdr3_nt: TGTGCCAGCTCACCGTGGGACACCCTAGGGAGCAATCAGCCCCAGCATTTT
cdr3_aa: CASSPWDTLGSNQPQHF

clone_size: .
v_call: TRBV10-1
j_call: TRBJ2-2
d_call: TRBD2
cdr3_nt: TGCGCCAGCAGTCTAGCGGGGGCTGGGGAGCTGTTTTTT
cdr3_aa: CASSLAGAGELFF

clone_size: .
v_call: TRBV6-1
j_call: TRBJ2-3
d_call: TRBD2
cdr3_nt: TGTGCCAGCAGTGAAGCAGGCGGGGGGGCGGGAGATACGCAGTATTTT
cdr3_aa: CASSEAGGGAGDTQYF

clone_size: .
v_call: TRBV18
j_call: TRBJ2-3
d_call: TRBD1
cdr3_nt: TGTGCCAGCTCACCACTCGAGGTACAGGGGGCAACTTTAGATACGCAGTATTTT
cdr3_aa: CASSPLEVQGATLDTQYF

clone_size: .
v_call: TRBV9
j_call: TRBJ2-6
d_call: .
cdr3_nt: TGTGCCAGCAGCGGGGTAATTAGCTCTGGGGCCAACGTCCTGACTTTC
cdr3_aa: CASSGVISSGANVLTF

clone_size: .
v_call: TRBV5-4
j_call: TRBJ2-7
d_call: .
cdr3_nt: TGTGCCAGCAGCTTAATGGGAGGCGAGCAGTACTTC
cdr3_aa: CASSLMGGEQYF

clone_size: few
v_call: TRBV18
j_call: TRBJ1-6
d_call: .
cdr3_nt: TGTGCCAGCTCTTCCAGGAGCAAGACTAATTCACCCCTCCACTTT
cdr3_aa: CASSSRSKTNSPLHF

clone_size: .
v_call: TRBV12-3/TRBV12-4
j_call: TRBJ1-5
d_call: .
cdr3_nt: TGTGCCAGCAGTTTCGGCAATCAGCCCCAGCATTTT
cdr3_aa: CASSFGNQPQHF

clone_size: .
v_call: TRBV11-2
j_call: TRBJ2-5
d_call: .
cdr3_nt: TGTGCCAGCAGCTTGCGGCTAGGACAAGAGACCCAGTACTTC
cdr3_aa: CASSLRLGQETQYF

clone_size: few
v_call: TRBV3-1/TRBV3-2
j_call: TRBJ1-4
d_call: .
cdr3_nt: TGTGCCAGCAGCCAAGGTGTAGCAACTAATGAAAAACTGTTTTTT
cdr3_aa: CASSQGVATNEKLFF

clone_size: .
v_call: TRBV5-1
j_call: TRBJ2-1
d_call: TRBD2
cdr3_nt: TGCGCCACCCCTCCCAAGCGGGGGGGCCGGGATGAGCAGTTCTTC
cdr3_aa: CATPPKRGGRDEQFF

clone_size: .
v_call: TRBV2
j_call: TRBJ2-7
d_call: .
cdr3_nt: TGTGCCAGCAGTGTCGGGACCTACGAGCAGTACTTC
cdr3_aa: CASSVGTYEQYF

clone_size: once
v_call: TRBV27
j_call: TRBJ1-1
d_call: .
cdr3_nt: TGTGCCAGCAGTTTACGGGGCACTGAAGCTTTCTTT
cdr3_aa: CASSLRGTEAFF

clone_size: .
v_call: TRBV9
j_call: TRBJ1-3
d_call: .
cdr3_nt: TGTGCCAGCAGCGCGGGTTCCGGGAGGAACACCATATATTTT
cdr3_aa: CASSAGSGRNTIYF

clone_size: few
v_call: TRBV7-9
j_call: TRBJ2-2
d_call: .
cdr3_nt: TGTGCCAGCAGCTTGAAATCCGGGGAGCTGTTTTTT
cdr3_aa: CASSLKSGELFF

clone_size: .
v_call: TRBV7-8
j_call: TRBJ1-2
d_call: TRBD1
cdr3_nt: TGTGCCAGCACCTTGGACAGGGTCTATGGCTACACCTTC
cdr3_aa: CASTLDRVYGYTF

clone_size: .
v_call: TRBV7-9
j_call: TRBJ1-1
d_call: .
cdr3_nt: TGTGCCAGCAGCTTGTTACAAGAAGCTTTCTTT
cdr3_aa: CASSLLQEAFF

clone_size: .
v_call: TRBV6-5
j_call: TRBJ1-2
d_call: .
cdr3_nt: TGTGCCAGCAGAGCCGGGACGGTCAACGGCTACACCTTC
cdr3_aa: CASRAGTVNGYTF

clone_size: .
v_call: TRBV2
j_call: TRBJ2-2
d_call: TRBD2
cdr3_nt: TGTGCCAGCAGTGCGGCTGGGGGGGACACCGGGGAGCTGTTTTTT
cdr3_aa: CASSAAGGDTGELFF

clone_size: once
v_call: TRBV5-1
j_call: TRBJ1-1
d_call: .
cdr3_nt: TGCGCCAGCAGCCCGCTCCTGGGGAGTCAGACTGAAGCTTTCTTT
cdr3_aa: CASSPLLGSQTEAFF

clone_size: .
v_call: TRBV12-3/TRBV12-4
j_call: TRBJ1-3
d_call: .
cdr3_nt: TGTGCCAGCAGCTATGGGGGGGAGGACACCATATATTTT
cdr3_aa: CASSYGGEDTIYF

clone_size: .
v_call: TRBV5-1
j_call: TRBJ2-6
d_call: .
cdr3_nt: TGCGCCAGCAGCTTGGTACCCTCCGGAACTGGGGCCAACGTCCTGACTTTC
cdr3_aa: CASSLVPSGTGANVLTF

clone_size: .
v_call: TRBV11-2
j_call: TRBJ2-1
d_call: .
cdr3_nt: TGTGCCAGCAGCTTAGTCGGATACAATGAGCAGTTCTTC
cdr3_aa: CASSLVGYNEQFF

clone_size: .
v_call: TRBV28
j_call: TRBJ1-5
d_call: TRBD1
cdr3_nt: TGTGCCAGCAGTTCTATATACCAGGGGGCCCGGAGCAATCAGCCCCAGCATTTT
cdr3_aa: CASSSIYQGARSNQPQHF